This T cell receptor (beta chain) was recovered during a study of blood T cell repertoires in COVID-19. Study overall: Donors in the United States, Italy and Spain gave samples during acute or convalescent COVID-19. The analysed material was cDNA or gDNA that came from T cells, B-cell-depleted T cells, or PBMCs.

In the original analysis: Estimation of nucleated cell counts relied on the amplification of reference gene primers. Assay: immunoSEQ multiplex PCR; the TCRdb copy retains only in-frame clones and omits some. D and trimming were read from the DNA, whereas the V and J calls and clone size are those reported in that table. The sample includes about 120,000 clones, roughly 69% of them seen just once. This clone appeared once. V dropped 5 bases and J dropped 2; count of bases not matched to a gene: 4. Germline loops: CDR1 MDHEN, CDR2 SYDVKM. The CDR3 extends over 16 amino acids. The chain has TRBV28 and TRBJ2-1, with 12 bases fitting TRBD2. The sequenced sample consisted of peripheral blood. The TCR comes from a woman aged 70-85 years with acute or convalescent COVID-19. The CDR3 nucleotides are TGTGCCAGCAGTCCCGGACTAGCGGGAACCTACAATGAGCAGTTCTTC. It translates to CASSPGLAGTYNEQFF.